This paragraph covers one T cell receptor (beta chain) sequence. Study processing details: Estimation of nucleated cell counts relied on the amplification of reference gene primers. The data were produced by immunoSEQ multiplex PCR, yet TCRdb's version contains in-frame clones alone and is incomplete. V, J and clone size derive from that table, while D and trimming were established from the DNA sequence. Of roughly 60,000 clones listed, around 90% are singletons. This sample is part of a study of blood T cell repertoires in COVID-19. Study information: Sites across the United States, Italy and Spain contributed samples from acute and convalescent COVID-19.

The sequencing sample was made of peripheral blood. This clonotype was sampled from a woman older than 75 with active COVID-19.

The CDR3 DNA is TGTGCCAGCAGTTTACGGGGGACTAGACACGCCAATCAGCCCCAGCATTTT. Translated: CASSLRGTRHANQPQHF. The rearrangement links TRBV28 to TRBJ1-5; tentative D call: TRBD1 (5 bases). CDR3 length equals 17 residues. Germline lookup yields CDR1 MDHEN and CDR2 SYDVKM. Trimming stripped 2 bases from V and 3 bases from J, with 17 bases between. The full variable domain, with the rest looked up from reference TRBV28 and TRBJ1-5, is DVKVTQSSRYLVKRTGEKVFLECVQDMDHENMFWYRQDPGLGLRLIYFSYDVKMKEKGDIPEGYSVSREKKERFSLILESASTNQTSMYLCASSLRGTRHANQPQHFGDGTRLSIL.